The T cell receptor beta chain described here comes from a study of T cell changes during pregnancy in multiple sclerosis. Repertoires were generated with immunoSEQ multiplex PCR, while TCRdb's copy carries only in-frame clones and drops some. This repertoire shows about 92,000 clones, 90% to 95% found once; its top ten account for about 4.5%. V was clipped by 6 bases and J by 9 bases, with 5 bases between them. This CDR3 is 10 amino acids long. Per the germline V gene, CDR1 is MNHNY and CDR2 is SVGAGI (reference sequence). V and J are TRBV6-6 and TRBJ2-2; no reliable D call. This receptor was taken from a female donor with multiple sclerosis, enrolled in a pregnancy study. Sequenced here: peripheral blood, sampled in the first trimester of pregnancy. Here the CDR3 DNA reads TGTGCCAGCAGCTCCCGGGAGCTGTTTTTT. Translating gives CASSSRELFF.